The 21 T cell receptor beta chains listed next were all sequenced from one sample in a study of blood T cell repertoires in COVID-19. Profiling relied on immunoSEQ multiplex PCR, and the TCRdb table lists in-frame clones only, not all of them. The data show roughly 330,000 clones, 80% to 90% seen once. The specimen was PBMCs or T cells enriched from blood (not recorded which). These receptors originate from a woman aged 18-35 years who had recovered from COVID-19.

This clone was observed a handful of times. The V and J genes are TRBV4-1 and TRBJ2-7, with 8 bases fitting TRBD2. The V and J ends lost 0 bases and 3 bases, in that order; junction bases with no gene match: 7. Germline V gene data show CDR1 as MGHRA and CDR2 as YSYEKL. CDR3 length: 16 amino acids. CDR3 protein: CASSQDSASGYYEQYF. In nucleotides, the CDR3 is TGCGCCAGCAGCCAAGATTCGGCTAGCGGGTACTACGAGCAGTACTTC.

This chain links TRBV7-9 with TRBJ1-1, with TRBD1 as a possible D gene (6 bases). Germline CDR1 SEHNR, CDR2 FQNEAQ (reference sequence). V was pared by 0 bases and J by 8 bases, with 13 bases between. The CDR3 loop spans 14 amino acids. This CDR3 reads CASSLAGQGTEAFF. CDR3 in DNA: TGTGCCAGCAGCTTAGCAGGGCAGGGGACCGAAGCTTTCTTT.

The chain couples TRBV7-9 to TRBJ2-3, with a weak D call TRBD2 (5 bases). The CDR3 sequence is 15 residues long. The V end lost 1 base, the J end lost 3 bases, and 11 bases lay between the germline ends. Per germline, CDR1 SEHNR and CDR2 FQNEAQ (reference sequence). The chain's CDR3 is CASSLVAGGTDTQYF. The CDR3 nucleotides are TGTGCCAGCAGCTTAGTGGCGGGTGGGACAGATACGCAGTATTTT.

The chain employs TRBV6-6 and TRBJ1-6; 9 nucleotides align to TRBD1. Germline trimming cut 5 bases from V and 8 bases from J; bases unmatched to any gene: 7. The CDR3 consists of 15 residues. CDR1 is MNHNY and CDR2 is SVGAGI in the germline V gene (reference sequence). CDR3 in amino acids: CASSQVGQGDSPLHF. The CDR3 nucleotides read TGTGCCAGCAGTCAGGTGGGACAGGGAGATTCACCCCTCCACTTT.

The gene calls are TRBV2 and TRBJ2-2; no clear D gene. Deletions cut 2 bases from V and 4 bases from J, with 11 bases between. The CDR3 totals 15 residues. Germline assignment: CDR1 SNHLY and CDR2 FYNNEI. CDR3 DNA: TGTGCCAGCAGTGAAAGAGACTCGCTCACCGGGGAGCTGTTTTTT. As protein: CASSERDSLTGELFF.

This chain links TRBV4-1 with TRBJ2-1, with 10 nucleotides matching TRBD2. Germline V gene lookup returns CDR1 MGHRA and CDR2 YSYEKL. This CDR3 comprises 16 residues. Unmatched junction bases numbered 6, after V lost 1 base and J lost 6 bases. The CDR3 is CASSQVASGRTNEQFF. The CDR3 nucleotides are TGCGCCAGCAGCCAAGTAGCTAGCGGGAGAACCAATGAGCAGTTCTTC.

The rearrangement links TRBV20-1 to TRBJ1-1; D remains ambiguous. Trimming cost V 5 bases and J 4 bases, with 8 bases left between them. The CDR3 runs to 11 residues. Germline CDR1 reads DFQATT; CDR2 reads SNEGSKA (reference sequence). The CDR3 DNA reads TGCAGTGCTCCCCTTCTCACTGAAGCTTTCTTT. Translation: CSAPLLTEAFF.

This clone was picked up a small number of times. The rearrangement joins TRBV12-5 to TRBJ1-5, with D possibly being TRBD1 (6 bases). Trimming removed 9 bases from V and 3 bases from J, with 12 bases in between. The germline CDR1 and CDR2 sequences are LGHNT and FRNRAP. The CDR3 length is 13 residues. The CDR3 is CASLQGYNQPQHF. The CDR3 DNA is TGTGCTAGCCTCCAGGGGTACAATCAGCCCCAGCATTTT.

This clone has a handful of counts. The rearrangement joins TRBV6-5 to TRBJ2-7, with a weak D call TRBD2 (7 bases). The CDR3 spans 14 residues. Germline loops: CDR1 MNHEY, CDR2 SVGAGI. The ends were cut back, 6 bases at V and 3 bases at J, with 15 bases in the middle. Here the CDR3 DNA reads TGTGCCAGCAGCCACAAAGGGGGGGTCTACGAGCAGTACTTC. It yields the protein CASSHKGGVYEQYF.

The rearrangement links TRBV1 to TRBJ1-5; the table's TRBD1 call for D was not verified on the DNA. TRBV1 is tagged as a pseudogene. The CDR3 covers 15 residues. CDR3 sequence: CTSSQPRDRDQPQHF. The CDR3 DNA reads as TGCACCAGCAGCCAACCCCGGGACAGGGACCAGCCCCAGCATTTT.

This chain's CDR3 is CASSAPDTGSYEQYF. The CDR3 DNA is TGTGCCAGCAGCGCTCCGGACACAGGATCCTACGAGCAGTACTTC. The chain employs TRBV9 and TRBJ2-7; D perhaps matches TRBD1 (5 bases). CDR1 and CDR2 from the germline V gene are SGDLS and YYNGEE. This CDR3 is 15 amino acids long. V lost 3 bases and J 1 base, leaving 14 bases between the germline ends.

The gene calls are TRBV7-3 and TRBJ2-1, with D possibly TRBD2 on 6 matching bases. The germline CDR1 and CDR2 sequences are SGHTA and FQGTGA. The CDR3 consists of 15 residues. Trimming cost V 4 bases and J 2 bases, with 12 bases left between them. CDR3 protein: CASSSTGVTYNEQFF. DNA of the CDR3: TGTGCCAGCAGCTCCACGGGGGTAACCTACAATGAGCAGTTCTTC.

V gene TRBV28 combines with J gene TRBJ1-3; TRBD1 aligns across 7 bases. The J segment lost 3 bases and the V segment lost 5 bases, leaving 4 bases of the junction unmatched. CDR3 length: 14 amino acids. The germline gives CDR1 MDHEN, CDR2 SYDVKM. The CDR3 sequence: CASSGGGFGNTIYF. For the CDR3, the DNA is TGTGCCAGCAGTGGAGGGGGCTTTGGAAACACCATATATTTT. Drawing the rest from reference TRBV28 and TRBJ1-3, the complete variable domain is DVKVTQSSRYLVKRTGEKVFLECVQDMDHENMFWYRQDPGLGLRLIYFSYDVKMKEKGDIPEGYSVSREKKERFSLILESASTNQTSMYLCASSGGGFGNTIYFGEGSWLTVV.

As DNA, the CDR3 is TGTGCCAGTAGTATTCTGGCTAGCGGGGGGTACGAGCAGTACTTC. Protein product: CASSILASGGYEQYF. This chain links TRBV19 with TRBJ2-7; the match to TRBD2 covers 11 bases. The CDR3 length is 15 residues. Germline V gene sequence: CDR1 LNHDA, CDR2 SQIVND (reference sequence). J was trimmed by 4 bases and V by 3 bases; bases with no gene match: 5.

V gene TRBV4-1 combines with J gene TRBJ1-1, with TRBD1 identical over 9 bases. The CDR3 is 15 residues long. The germline gives CDR1 MGHRA, CDR2 YSYEKL. V lost 2 bases and J lost 4; bases outside the gene matches: 5. CDR3 in DNA: TGCGCCAGCAGCCAATTAGACAGGGGGGGCACTGAAGCTTTCTTT. It translates to CASSQLDRGGTEAFF.

V and J are TRBV7-8 and TRBJ2-5; 12 bases fit TRBD2. From germline, CDR1 is SGHVS and CDR2 FQNEAQ. V lost 5 bases, J lost 1 base, and 5 bases stayed unmatched. The CDR3 contains 16 residues. The CDR3 DNA follows: TGTGCCAGCAGCCCAAAGACTAGCGGGAGCCAAGAGACCCAGTACTTC. It codes for CASSPKTSGSQETQYF.

The V call is TRBV9, the J call TRBJ2-2, with TRBD2 matching over 9 bases. The CDR3 spans 16 residues. V shed 0 bases and J 7 bases; nucleotides not matched to a gene: 7. The germline CDR1 and CDR2 sequences are SGDLS and YYNGEE. The CDR3: CASSVGGGAGSGELFF. CDR3 DNA sequence: TGTGCCAGCAGCGTAGGCGGGGGGGCCGGTAGCGGGGAGCTGTTTTTT.

The genes are TRBV30 and TRBJ1-4; TRBD1 might be the D (5 bases). Per the germline V gene, CDR1 is GTSNPN and CDR2 is SVGIG (reference sequence). The CDR3 runs to 16 residues. V gave up 3 bases and J gave up 3 bases, with 17 bases separating them. The CDR3 loop reads CAWSASTVGANEKLFF. The CDR3 region has the DNA TGTGCCTGGAGCGCCTCGACGGTAGGGGCTAATGAAAAACTGTTTTTT.

This sequence joins TRBV7-2 and TRBJ2-7, with 13 bases that match TRBD2. V lost 4 bases and J lost 3; bases outside the gene matches: 3. Germline CDR1 SGHTA, CDR2 FQGNSA. The CDR3 totals 15 residues. CDR3 sequence (DNA): TGTGCCAGCAGCTCAGGACTAGCGGGAGTCTACGAGCAGTACTTC. This translates into CASSSGLAGVYEQYF.

The chain carries TRBV9 and TRBJ1-2; D is unclear. Trimming took 4 bases from V and 7 from J, leaving 17 bases between them. CDR3 length: 14 residues. The V gene's germline CDR1 is SGDLS and CDR2 YYNGEE. Here the CDR3 reads CASSPNGEAGGYTF. Here the CDR3 DNA reads TGTGCCAGCAGCCCCAACGGGGAGGCGGGTGGCTACACCTTC.

The gene calls are TRBV5-8 and TRBJ1-5; 9 bases are a match to TRBD1. The CDR3 has 14 amino acids. V lost 7 bases and J lost 3; bases outside the gene matches: 5. Per germline, CDR1 SGHTS and CDR2 YDEGEE. CDR3 sequence: CASGRDRVNQPQHF. The CDR3 region has the DNA TGTGCCAGCGGCCGGGACAGGGTCAATCAGCCCCAGCATTTT. Looking up the rest from reference TRBV5-8 and TRBJ1-5 gives the full variable domain: EAGVTQSPTHLIKTRGQQATLRCSPISGHTSVYWYQQALGLGLQFLLWYDEGEERNRGNFPPRFSGRQFPNYSSELNVNALELEDSALYLCASGRDRVNQPQHFGDGTRLSIL.